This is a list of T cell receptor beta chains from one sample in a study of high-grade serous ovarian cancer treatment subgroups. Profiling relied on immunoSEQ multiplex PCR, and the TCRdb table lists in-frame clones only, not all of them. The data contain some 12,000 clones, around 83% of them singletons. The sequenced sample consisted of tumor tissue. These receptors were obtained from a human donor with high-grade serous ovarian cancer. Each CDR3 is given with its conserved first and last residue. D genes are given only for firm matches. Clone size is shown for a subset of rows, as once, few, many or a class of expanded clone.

CDR3 DNA: TGTGCCAGCAGTTTTCTAGGGTACAATCAGCCCCAGCATTTT
CDR3 protein: CASSFLGYNQPQHF
clone size: few
V gene: TRBV27
D gene: -
J gene: TRBJ1-5

CDR3 DNA: TGCGCCAGCAGCCGGGGGACTAGCGGGAGCCACAATGAGCAGTTCTTC
CDR3 protein: CASSRGTSGSHNEQFF
clone size: -
V gene: TRBV5-1
D gene: TRBD2
J gene: TRBJ2-1

CDR3 DNA: TGTGCCAGCAGCTCTAGCGGGAGGGGCACCCATGAGCAGTTCTTC
CDR3 protein: CASSSSGRGTHEQFF
clone size: -
V gene: TRBV7-8
D gene: TRBD2
J gene: TRBJ2-1

CDR3 DNA: TGCAGCTCCCAAAGGGGGGGACAAGAGACCCAGTACTTC
CDR3 protein: CSSQRGGQETQYF
clone size: -
V gene: TRBV29-1
D gene: -
J gene: TRBJ2-5

CDR3 DNA: TGTGCCAGCAGTTTACCGGGACTAGCGGGAGTGGCCGGGGAGCTGTTTTTT
CDR3 protein: CASSLPGLAGVAGELFF
clone size: -
V gene: TRBV27
D gene: TRBD2
J gene: TRBJ2-2

CDR3 DNA: TGCGCCAGCAGCCCCGTGAGGAGGGGGCGAGGCAGCACAGATACGCAGTATTTT
CDR3 protein: CASSPVRRGRGSTDTQYF
clone size: -
V gene: TRBV5-1
D gene: -
J gene: TRBJ2-3

CDR3 DNA: TGTGCCAGCAGCACGACAGGGTCGACGAATGAAAAACTGTTTTTT
CDR3 protein: CASSTTGSTNEKLFF
clone size: -
V gene: TRBV7-9
D gene: TRBD1
J gene: TRBJ1-4

CDR3 DNA: TGTGCCAGCAGCAAAGACAGGACCGACTTCACCGGGGAGCTGTTTTTT
CDR3 protein: CASSKDRTDFTGELFF
clone size: -
V gene: TRBV21-1
D gene: -
J gene: TRBJ2-2

CDR3 DNA: TGTGCCTGGAGTGGCTCAGCGGGAGTAGGCTTGGAGCAGTACTTC
CDR3 protein: CAWSGSAGVGLEQYF
clone size: -
V gene: TRBV30
D gene: TRBD2
J gene: TRBJ2-7

CDR3 DNA: TGTGCCAGCAGCCAAGGAATTAGGGGTGGGGCCCAAGAGACCCAGTACTTC
CDR3 protein: CASSQGIRGGAQETQYF
clone size: -
V gene: TRBV4-2
D gene: -
J gene: TRBJ2-5

CDR3 DNA: TGTGCCAGCAGCCCAGTTCGCGCCTACGAGCAGTACTTC
CDR3 protein: CASSPVRAYEQYF
clone size: -
V gene: TRBV2
D gene: -
J gene: TRBJ2-7

CDR3 DNA: TGTGCCAGCAGTGAATCCTGGCACGAGCAGTACTTC
CDR3 protein: CASSESWHEQYF
clone size: -
V gene: TRBV6-1
D gene: -
J gene: TRBJ2-7

CDR3 DNA: TGCGCCAGCCGGCTAGAGGCCTCCTACGAGCAGTACTTC
CDR3 protein: CASRLEASYEQYF
clone size: few
V gene: TRBV5-1
D gene: -
J gene: TRBJ2-7

CDR3 DNA: TGTGCCAGCAGCTTAAGCACCACGGCCTACGAGCAGTACTTC
CDR3 protein: CASSLSTTAYEQYF
clone size: -
V gene: TRBV7-9
D gene: -
J gene: TRBJ2-7

CDR3 DNA: TGTGCCAGCAGCTTAGGGGACAGGGACTACGAGCAGTACTTC
CDR3 protein: CASSLGDRDYEQYF
clone size: -
V gene: TRBV7-8
D gene: TRBD1
J gene: TRBJ2-7

CDR3 DNA: TGTGCCAGCAGCTTGGTGTCACAGATGAACACTGAAGCTTTCTTT
CDR3 protein: CASSLVSQMNTEAFF
clone size: few
V gene: TRBV5-5
D gene: -
J gene: TRBJ1-1

CDR3 DNA: TGTGCCAGCAGCAATGGAGGGCACACCGGGAACACTGAAGCTTTCTTT
CDR3 protein: CASSNGGHTGNTEAFF
clone size: -
V gene: TRBV5-6
D gene: -
J gene: TRBJ1-1

CDR3 DNA: TGCAGTGCTAGACACTATGGCTACACCTTC
CDR3 protein: CSARHYGYTF
clone size: -
V gene: TRBV20-1
D gene: -
J gene: TRBJ1-2

CDR3 DNA: TGTGCCAGCAGTCCCGGGACCCGCTCTGGAAACACCATATATTTT
CDR3 protein: CASSPGTRSGNTIYF
clone size: few
V gene: TRBV28
D gene: -
J gene: TRBJ1-3

CDR3 DNA: TGTGCCACCAGCAGAGGGTCTCAGGGGAACATTCAGTACTTC
CDR3 protein: CATSRGSQGNIQYF
clone size: -
V gene: TRBV15
D gene: -
J gene: TRBJ2-4

CDR3 DNA: TGTGCCAGCAGTCTCGGAAAGAACACTGAAGCTTTCTTT
CDR3 protein: CASSLGKNTEAFF
clone size: -
V gene: TRBV6-1
D gene: -
J gene: TRBJ1-1

CDR3 DNA: TGTGCCAGTAGTATATCAACAGGGGTCGTGTCCTACGAGCAGTACTTC
CDR3 protein: CASSISTGVVSYEQYF
clone size: -
V gene: TRBV19
D gene: TRBD1
J gene: TRBJ2-7

CDR3 DNA: TGTGCCAGTACACGACAGGGGGCTTCCAGCTCTGGGGCCAACGTCCTGACTTTC
CDR3 protein: CASTRQGASSSGANVLTF
clone size: -
V gene: TRBV19
D gene: TRBD1
J gene: TRBJ2-6

CDR3 DNA: TGTGCCAGCAGCATTATCAGGGGAGATAATTCACCCCTCCACTTT
CDR3 protein: CASSIIRGDNSPLHF
clone size: -
V gene: TRBV2
D gene: -
J gene: TRBJ1-6